Each of the 4 T cell receptor beta chains below was sequenced from the same sample in a study of T cells in localized non-small cell lung cancer. Here immunoSEQ multiplex PCR was the method, and the copy in TCRdb shows in-frame clones only, minus some. The sample carries roughly 30,000 clones, 91% recorded once. The sequencing here drew on peripheral blood, taken before any cancer treatment. The receptors originated from a female donor older than 55 with stage I lung adenocarcinoma.

In its sample, this clone was seen once. The genes are TRBV28 and TRBJ1-1; D might be TRBD1 (5 bases). The V end was cut by 5 bases, the J end by 0 bases, with 13 bases between. The length of the CDR3 is 15 residues. Germline CDR1 and CDR2: MDHEN and SYDVKM. CDR3 sequence (DNA): TGTGCCAGCAGTACACCGGGGGGTGTGAACACTGAAGCTTTCTTT. Its translation is CASSTPGGVNTEAFF.

The chain combines TRBV30 with TRBJ1-1; D is uncertain. Trimming left V 2 bases short and J 4 bases short, with 14 bases between. CDR3 length equals 14 residues. Germline assignment: CDR1 GTSNPN and CDR2 SVGIG (reference sequence). CDR3 DNA sequence: TGTGCCTGGAGTCCGGCTTCGTTCACCACTGAAGCTTTCTTT. Translating gives CAWSPASFTTEAFF.

This chain joins TRBV5-6 and TRBJ2-1; tentatively, D is TRBD1 or TRBD2 (5 bases each). The CDR3 contains 14 residues. Trimming took 5 bases from V and 3 from J, leaving 12 bases between them. The germline V gene encodes CDR1 SGHDT and CDR2 YYEEEE. The chain's CDR3 is CASSPGTNYNEQFF. The CDR3 DNA reads as TGTGCCAGCAGTCCCGGGACCAACTACAATGAGCAGTTCTTC.

This clone occurred once. The V call is TRBV9, the J call TRBJ1-2; TRBD1 agrees at 8 bases. With V trimmed by 4 bases and J by 4 bases, 3 bases remained unmatched. Germline V lookup: CDR1 SGDLS, CDR2 YYNGEE. The CDR3 is made up of 13 amino acids. The CDR3 DNA is TGTGCCAGCAGCTTAACAGGGGGCTATGGCTACACCTTC. As protein: CASSLTGGYGYTF.